These 3 T cell receptor beta chains were all obtained from the same sample, sequenced in a study of T-cell memory formation after mild COVID-19 (dated by TCRdb to the early 2020s). Receptor libraries were prepared by 5' RACE. Instrument used: Illumina NovaSeq 6000. Clones were called with MiXCR by TCRdb after fastp trimmed the public reads at Q25, and only in-frame beta chains were retained. Here each entry gathers all rows of one CDR3 protein and keeps the most common genes and DNA. The table for this sample lists roughly 400,000 distinct CDR3 sequences; 20% to 25% of them were counted only once. Clones ranked in the top ten supply 8.5% to 9% of the sample. Input material: PBMCs or a T cell subset sorted from them (not recorded which). The origin of the receptors is an adult woman who had mild COVID-19 (a few samples of this study predate the infection). The sample titles of this study are shuffled in the database, so cell type and time point are left out; the donor was told from shared clones.

The chain is built from TRBV4-1 and TRBJ2-1, with 11 bases identical to TRBD2. V shed 5 bases and J 7 bases; nucleotides not matched to a gene: 13. The CDR3 contains 17 residues. The V gene's germline CDR1 is MGHRA and CDR2 YSYEKL. CDR3 sequence reads: CASSEALGTSGANEQFF. The CDR3 region has the DNA TGCGCCAGCAGCGAAGCTTTAGGGACTAGCGGTGCGAATGAGCAGTTCTTC.

The chain is built from TRBV7-8 and TRBJ1-2, with 12 positions matching TRBD1. V gave up 6 bases and J gave up 4 bases; unmatched junction bases: 3. Per the germline V gene, CDR1 is SGHVS and CDR2 is FQNEAQ. The CDR3 runs to 14 residues. In DNA, the CDR3 is TGTGCCAGCAGGGGGACAGGGGGCGTCTATGGCTACACCTTC. Translating it yields CASRGTGGVYGYTF.

This chain joins TRBV20-1 and TRBJ2-3, with TRBD2 matching 7 bases. From germline, CDR1 is DFQATT and CDR2 SNEGSKA (reference sequence). J gave up 4 bases and V 6 bases, and 10 bases lay outside the gene matches. The CDR3 spans 14 residues. CDR3 nucleotide sequence: TGCAGTGCAACCAGCGGGGAAGCCTCAGATACGCAGTATTTT. This gives the protein CSATSGEASDTQYF.